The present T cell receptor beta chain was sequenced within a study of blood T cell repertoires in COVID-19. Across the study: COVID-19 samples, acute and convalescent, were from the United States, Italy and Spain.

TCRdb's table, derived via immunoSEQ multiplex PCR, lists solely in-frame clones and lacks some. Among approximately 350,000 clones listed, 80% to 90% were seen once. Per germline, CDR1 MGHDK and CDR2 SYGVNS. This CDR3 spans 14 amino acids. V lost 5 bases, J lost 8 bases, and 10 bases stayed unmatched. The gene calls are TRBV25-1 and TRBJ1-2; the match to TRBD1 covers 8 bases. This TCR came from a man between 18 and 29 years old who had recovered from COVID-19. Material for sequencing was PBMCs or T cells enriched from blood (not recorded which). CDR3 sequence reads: CASSKIGTGAGYTF. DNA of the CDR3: TGTGCCAGCAGTAAAATCGGGACAGGCGCGGGCTACACCTTC.